Given below is one TCR beta chain in context. Its specificity is unknown. The CDR3 loop spans 17 amino acids. Germline assignment: CDR1 LNHNV and CDR2 YYDKDF (reference sequence). V was pared by 2 bases and J by 1 base, with 8 bases of the junction left unmatched. The PCR had 60 Vbeta and 13 Jbeta primers. Generated by immunoSEQ multiplex PCR, the TCRdb table keeps only in-frame clones and is missing some. The profile shows fewer than 70,000 clones, about four fifths of them singletons. This sample stems from a study of cytomegalovirus exposure and HLA in healthy donors. Study as a whole: Around 80 million unique TCR sequences came from HLA-typed donors in an early release. Caucasian-associated ancestry cluster membership applied to about four fifths of around 400 genotyped donors. The study's findings and limits: Rarity characterized most TCR sequences, yet some public TCRs appeared in many donors. In a later analysis, productive TCRs from donors in an Asian-associated ancestry cluster reportedly carried fewer N-insertions than the cohort mean.

The chain employs TRBV15 and TRBJ2-3; TRBD2 matches 8 bases. This receptor was obtained from a middle-aged woman in good health and CMV-seronegative. The sample comprised PBMCs. CDR3 in DNA: TGTGCCACCAGCAGAATAGCGGGGAGCCTAGGCACAGATACGCAGTATTTT. Protein sequence: CATSRIAGSLGTDTQYF.